The 18 T cell receptor beta chains below come from one sample, sequenced in a study of identical twins. Each CDR3 protein is one row after TCRdb ran MiXCR on the 5' RACE reads. The sample carries about 430,000 distinct CDR3 sequences, around a sixth recorded once. Sequencing used naive T cells sorted from blood. These receptors all stem from a man aged 50-59 years in good health.

The CDR3 nucleotides read TGTGCCAGTACCCGGACAGGCTCTGGAAACACCATATATTTT. Translation: CASTRTGSGNTIYF. The chain has TRBV19 and TRBJ1-3, with TRBD1 matching over 7 bases. Germline V gene sequence: CDR1 LNHDA, CDR2 SQIVND (reference sequence). J lost 0 bases, V lost 7 bases, and 3 bases had no gene match. The CDR3 loop spans 14 amino acids.

This clonotype was detected ten times or more. One end of the junction is discordant with germline, which a read error may explain. This chain connects TRBV7-2 to TRBJ2-1; 9 nucleotides line up with TRBD2. The germline gives CDR1 SGHTA, CDR2 FQGNSA. The CDR3 is 15 amino acids. The CDR3 DNA reads as TGCGCCAGCAGCTTGGGGCTAGCGGGGTACAATGAGCAGTTCTTC. This codes for CASSLGLAGYNEQFF.

The chain links TRBV15 to TRBJ1-1; 10 positions agree with TRBD1. V was clipped by 5 bases and J by 12 bases; unmatched bases: 15. The germline CDR1 and CDR2 sequences are LNHNV and YYDKDF (reference sequence). The CDR3 covers 15 residues. CDR3 protein: CATSVNRDRGSLTFF. CDR3 in DNA: TGTGCCACCAGCGTTAACCGGGACAGGGGATCCCTTACTTTCTTT. Together with reference TRBV15 and TRBJ1-1, the CDR3 gives the full variable domain: DAMVIQNPRYQVTQFGKPVTLSCSQTLNHNVMYWYQQKSSQAPKLLFHYYDKDFNNEADTPDNFQSRRPNTSFCFLDIRSPGLGDTAMYLCATSVNRDRGSLTFFGQGTRLTVV.

This clonotype came up many times. The rearrangement joins TRBV29-1 to TRBJ2-2; TRBD1 is a possible D gene (6 bases). The V gene lost 3 bases and the J gene lost 6 bases, with 11 bases spanning the gap. The CDR3 spans 13 residues. Per the germline V gene, CDR1 is SQVTM and CDR2 is ANQGSEA. The CDR3 spells CSVDYPGAGELFF. The CDR3 DNA reads as TGCAGCGTTGATTATCCAGGGGCCGGGGAGCTGTTTTTT.

J is TRBJ2-1 and V is TRBV29-1; possible D gene TRBD1, 5 bases. Germline V lookup: CDR1 SQVTM, CDR2 ANQGSEA. The CDR3 extends over 12 amino acids. V was cut by 4 bases and J by 6 bases, with 10 bases left in between. The DNA of the CDR3 is TGCAGCGTTGGGGAAGGGGTCAATGAGCAGTTCTTC. Its protein product is CSVGEGVNEQFF.

The table lists this clonotype with many counts. This chain connects TRBV7-2 to TRBJ1-1, with a weak D call TRBD1 (5 bases). In germline, CDR1 is SGHTA, CDR2 FQGNSA. The CDR3 consists of 15 residues. Trimming pared 1 base from V and 2 bases from J, leaving 11 bases between. This chain's CDR3 is CASSLVGGGNTEAFF. In nucleotides, the CDR3 is TGTGCCAGCAGCTTAGTTGGGGGAGGAAACACTGAAGCTTTCTTT.

The table lists this clonotype with a few counts. V is TRBV7-6 and J is TRBJ2-1; weak D call: TRBD2 (5 bases). CDR3 size: 15 residues. Germline V CDR1 and CDR2: SGHVS, FNYEAQ. Trimming removed 3 bases from V and 2 bases from J, with 11 bases in between. The CDR3 sequence: CASSFGSGTYNEQFF. CDR3 DNA sequence: TGTGCCAGCAGCTTTGGGAGCGGAACCTACAATGAGCAGTTCTTC.

This clonotype was recorded at least ten times. J is TRBJ2-1 and V is TRBV12-3 or TRBV12-4; tentative D call: TRBD1 (5 bases). Trimming took off 2 bases at V and 7 bases at J, with 15 bases between the two ends. This CDR3 comprises 15 residues. The CDR3 DNA reads as TGTGCCAGCAGTTTAAGCCAGGGCTTGAGTAATGAGCAGTTCTTC. Protein product: CASSLSQGLSNEQFF.

This clonotype was observed at least ten times. The chain links TRBV5-1 to TRBJ2-1, with 7 bases identical to TRBD2. Germline V gene data show CDR1 as SGHRS and CDR2 as YFSETQ. This CDR3 is built from 15 residues. The V segment lost 3 bases and the J segment 5 bases; nucleotides outside the gene matches: 8. CDR3 sequence: CASSYSGVDNNEQFF. The CDR3 DNA reads TGCGCCAGCAGCTACAGCGGGGTAGATAACAATGAGCAGTTCTTC.

V is TRBV20-1 and J is TRBJ2-2, with D unresolved. This CDR3 comprises 12 residues. Trimming shortened V by 5 bases and J by 2 bases, and 6 bases separated the two germline ends. Per the germline V gene, CDR1 is DFQATT and CDR2 is SNEGSKA (reference sequence). CDR3 sequence: CSAVRNTGELFF. In DNA form, the CDR3 reads TGCAGTGCTGTACGTAACACCGGGGAGCTGTTTTTT.

This clonotype was picked up a small number of times. J is TRBJ1-3 and V is TRBV4-2, with D hard to call. The V end lost 1 base, the J end lost 0 bases, and 10 bases lay between the germline ends. The CDR3 consists of 16 residues. Per germline, CDR1 LGHNA and CDR2 YNFKEQ. CDR3 sequence: CASSQGGRSSGNTIYF. The CDR3 DNA follows: TGTGCCAGCAGCCAAGGTGGCAGGAGCTCTGGAAACACCATATATTTT.

This clonotype was recorded many times. The CDR3 sequence is CASSQDLSGTLNSPLHF. CDR3 nucleotide sequence: TGTGCCAGCAGCCAAGATCTTTCCGGGACACTGAATTCACCCCTCCACTTT. V and J are TRBV4-2 and TRBJ1-6, with a weak D call TRBD1 (6 bases). V was trimmed by 0 bases and J by 7 bases, leaving 16 bases between them. This CDR3 region has 17 residues. The V gene's germline CDR1 is LGHNA and CDR2 YNFKEQ.

The chain has TRBV7-2 and TRBJ2-5, with 9 positions matching TRBD2. This CDR3 comprises 15 residues. Trimming at V came to 5 bases and at J to 0 bases, leaving 4 bases not matched to a gene. Germline V gives CDR1 SGHTA, CDR2 FQGNSA. CDR3 protein: CASSIGLANQETQYF. CDR3 sequence (DNA): TGTGCCAGCAGCATCGGACTAGCGAACCAAGAGACCCAGTACTTC.

V gene TRBV27 combines with J gene TRBJ2-5; no definite D call. This CDR3 region has 13 residues. V was shortened by 2 bases and J by 1 base, with 5 bases between the two germline ends. Per the germline V gene, CDR1 is MNHEY and CDR2 is SMNVEV (reference sequence). CDR3 bases: TGTGCCAGCAGTTTAATAGCCCAAGAGACCCAGTACTTC. Its protein product is CASSLIAQETQYF.

The chain combines TRBV16 with TRBJ2-4; either TRBD1 or TRBD2 may fit D (5 bases each). V was cut by 1 base and J by 11 bases, with 12 bases left in between. Per germline, CDR1 KGHSY and CDR2 FQNENV. This CDR3 is 13 amino acids long. CDR3 DNA sequence: TGTGCCAGCAGCCAATACGGGACGGCCGTTCAGTACTTC. Amino acids: CASSQYGTAVQYF. Drawing the rest from reference TRBV16 and TRBJ2-4, the complete variable domain is GEEVAQTPKHLVRGEGQKAKLYCAPIKGHSYVFWYQQVLKNEFKFLISFQNENVFDETGMPKERFSAKCLPNSPCSLEIQATKLEDSAVYFCASSQYGTAVQYFGAGTRLSVL.

The rearrangement uses TRBV11-2 and TRBJ2-3, with 9 nucleotides matching TRBD2. J lost 4 bases, V lost 0 bases, and 5 bases had no gene match. This CDR3 has 16 residues. The germline V gene encodes CDR1 SGHAT and CDR2 FQNNGV. In DNA form, the CDR3 reads TGTGCCAGCAGCTTAGACGCTAGCGGGATTTCAGATACGCAGTATTTT. This encodes CASSLDASGISDTQYF.

At least ten counts were recorded for this clonotype. The chain couples TRBV4-2 to TRBJ2-1; 12 bases line up with TRBD2. Germline V gene lookup returns CDR1 LGHNA and CDR2 YNFKEQ. With V trimmed by 3 bases and J by 8 bases, 11 bases remained unmatched. The CDR3 loop spans 17 amino acids. The CDR3, as DNA: TGTGCCAGCAGCCAGACGACTAGCGGGAGCCCCTATGATGAGCAGTTCTTC. It translates to CASSQTTSGSPYDEQFF.

A few counts support this clonotype. The V and J genes are TRBV20-1 and TRBJ2-7, with D perhaps TRBD1 (5 bases). This CDR3 contains 13 residues. Germline V gene sequence: CDR1 DFQATT, CDR2 SNEGSKA (reference sequence). Trimming shortened V by 0 bases and J by 6 bases, and 12 bases separated the two germline ends. The CDR3 loop is CSAREPLGVEQYF. Written as DNA, the CDR3 is TGCAGTGCTAGAGAACCCCTAGGGGTCGAGCAGTACTTC.